This section outlines one TCR beta chain sequence together with its context. Among the 120 subjects of the validation cohort, separate from the approximately 670-subject first cohort, were the donors. This record comes from a study of cytomegalovirus exposure and HLA in healthy donors. The CDR3 runs 11 residues. V lost 8 bases to trimming and J lost 10 bases, with 12 bases between them. Germline V lookup: CDR1 MNHNY, CDR2 SVGAGI (reference sequence). Repertoires were generated with immunoSEQ multiplex PCR, while TCRdb's copy carries only in-frame clones and drops some. Of tens of thousands of clones listed, approximately 94% are singletons.

The V gene is TRBV6-6, the J gene TRBJ1-3, with no clear D. Sequenced sample: PBMCs. This TCR was recovered from a woman under 30 in good health and CMV-seronegative. CDR3 protein: CASVSSGTIYF. The CDR3 bases are TGTGCCAGCGTCTCCTCAGGAACCATATATTTT.